Below, 14 T cell receptor beta chains from the same sample are listed, as sequenced in a study of blood T cell repertoires in COVID-19. The table came from immunoSEQ multiplex PCR; TCRdb's copy has only in-frame clones and leaves some out. The sample has approximately 300,000 clones, around nine tenths seen once. The sample comprised PBMCs or T cells enriched from blood (not recorded which). All receptors come from a woman in her 30s who had recovered from COVID-19.

The rearrangement links TRBV28 to TRBJ2-1; the D is unclear. The germline V gene has CDR1 MDHEN and CDR2 SYDVKM. This CDR3 has 14 residues. V lost 6 bases and J lost 0, with 9 bases in between. The CDR3 here is CASSSRVSYNEQFF. Here the CDR3 DNA reads TGTGCCAGCAGCTCTCGTGTCTCCTACAATGAGCAGTTCTTC.

V and J are TRBV29-1 and TRBJ1-2, with a tentative D call TRBD1 (6 bases). Germline V CDR1 and CDR2: SQVTM, ANQGSEA. The CDR3 runs 11 residues. Trimming stripped 2 bases from V and 8 bases from J, with 9 bases between. CDR3 DNA: TGCAGCGTTGAAACAGGGCGAGGCTACACCTTC. Residues: CSVETGRGYTF.

CDR3 residues: CASSLAQSSYNEQFF. The CDR3 bases are TGCGCCAGCTCACTAGCCCAGAGCTCCTACAATGAGCAGTTCTTC. The genes are TRBV5-1 and TRBJ2-1, with TRBD2 as a possible D gene (6 bases). The V and J ends lost 7 bases and 0 bases respectively, with 14 bases between them. Germline CDR1 reads SGHRS; CDR2 reads YFSETQ. This CDR3 spans 15 amino acids.

This clone was detected a few times. The chain recombines TRBV19 with TRBJ1-2; no clear D. V lost 7 bases to trimming and J lost 8 bases, with 17 bases between them. The CDR3 has 13 amino acids. The germline V gene encodes CDR1 LNHDA and CDR2 SQIVND (reference sequence). CDR3 coding DNA: TGTGCCAGTACCTCCCTCCTCGGAGACGGCTACACCTTC. It specifies CASTSLLGDGYTF.

The chain has TRBV3-1 (or the pseudogene TRBV3-2) and TRBJ2-1; TRBD2 matches 13 bases. The V segment lost 6 bases and the J segment 2 bases; nucleotides outside the gene matches: 16. The CDR3 loop spans 20 amino acids. Looked up from germline, CDR1 is LGHDT and CDR2 is YNNKEL (reference sequence). CDR3 sequence reads: CASSPEYTSGRARAYNEQFF. CDR3 nucleotide sequence: TGTGCCAGCAGTCCCGAATACACTAGCGGGAGGGCCAGGGCCTACAATGAGCAGTTCTTC.

V and J are TRBV3-1 (or the pseudogene TRBV3-2) and TRBJ2-3, with no clear D. The CDR3 covers 12 residues. Germline V gene data show CDR1 as LGHDT and CDR2 as YNNKEL (reference sequence). The V end lost 4 bases, the J end lost 3 bases, and 5 bases lay between the germline ends. In DNA form, the CDR3 reads TGTGCCAGCAGCCCAGGTACAGATACGCAGTATTTT. Its protein product is CASSPGTDTQYF.

The chain employs TRBV13 and TRBJ2-1; 8 nucleotides agree with TRBD1. Per the germline V gene, CDR1 is PRHDT and CDR2 is FYEKMQ (reference sequence). The CDR3 consists of 15 residues. V lost 0 bases, J lost 8 bases, and 6 bases stayed unmatched. CDR3 DNA: TGTGCCAGCAGCTTAGGGGACAGGGTTGTCGATGAGCAGTTCTTC. It encodes CASSLGDRVVDEQFF.

This clone was counted only a few times. This chain uses TRBV11-2 with TRBJ1-1; weak D call: TRBD1 (5 bases). This CDR3 contains 13 residues. Looked up from germline, CDR1 is SGHAT and CDR2 is FQNNGV. The CDR3 coding sequence is TGTGCAGCCACCCGGGGACTGGGGACTGAAGCTTTCTTT. Translated, it gives CAATRGLGTEAFF. Full variable domain (remainder filled in from reference TRBV11-2 and TRBJ1-1): EAGVAQSPRYKIIEKRQSVAFWCNPISGHATLYWYQQILGQGPKLLIQFQNNGVVDDSQLPKDRFSAERLKGVDSTLKIQPAKLEDSAVYLCAATRGLGTEAFFGQGTRLTVV.

V gene TRBV28 combines with J gene TRBJ1-5; the D gene is possibly TRBD1 (6 bases). V was cut by 4 bases and J by 0 bases, with 7 bases left in between. The germline V gene encodes CDR1 MDHEN and CDR2 SYDVKM. This CDR3 has 14 amino acids. The CDR3 DNA reads TGTGCCAGCAGTTCCAGGGGTAGCAATCAGCCCCAGCATTTT. Amino acid sequence: CASSSRGSNQPQHF.

This clone was seen only a few times. This chain joins TRBV29-1 and TRBJ1-1; no definite D call. Germline V gene data show CDR1 as SQVTM and CDR2 as ANQGSEA. V dropped 8 bases and J dropped 5 bases, with 15 bases sitting between them. The CDR3 loop spans 12 amino acids. The CDR3 DNA reads as TGCAGCACCGCCCGGGATGAGACTGAAGCTTTCTTT. Residues: CSTARDETEAFF.

This chain joins TRBV11-3 and TRBJ2-6, with D possibly being TRBD1 (6 bases). Trimming stripped 4 bases from V and 1 base from J, with 14 bases between. CDR3 length: 17 amino acids. CDR1 SGHNT and CDR2 YENEEA come from the germline V gene. CDR3 sequence (DNA): TGTGCCAGCAGCTGGGACAAAAGGGGGTCTGGGGCCAACGTCCTGACTTTC. As protein: CASSWDKRGSGANVLTF.

This clone was detected once. The gene calls are TRBV19 and TRBJ2-7, with a possible D match to TRBD1 (5 bases). The V end lost 3 bases, the J end lost 1 base, and 13 bases lay between the germline ends. Germline V gene data show CDR1 as LNHDA and CDR2 as SQIVND (reference sequence). The CDR3 is 15 amino acids. CDR3 in amino acids: CASSIFAGKSYEQYF. The CDR3 bases are TGTGCCAGTAGTATCTTCGCAGGGAAATCCTACGAGCAGTACTTC.

The chain recombines TRBV29-1 with TRBJ1-2; no reliable D call. V lost 3 bases to trimming and J lost 0 bases, with 8 bases between them. Germline assignment: CDR1 SQVTM and CDR2 ANQGSEA. The CDR3 is 13 residues long. The CDR3 loop is CSVDAAANYGYTF. The CDR3 DNA sequence: TGCAGCGTTGATGCGGCAGCTAACTATGGCTACACCTTC. The full variable domain, its missing parts supplied by reference TRBV29-1 and TRBJ1-2, is SAVISQKPSRDICQRGTSLTIQCQVDSQVTMMFWYRQQPGQSLTLIATANQGSEATYESGFVIDKFPISRPNLTFSTLTVSNMSPEDSSIYLCSVDAAANYGYTFGSGTRLTVV.

The V call is TRBV5-1, the J call TRBJ2-7; no reliable D call. V was trimmed by 0 bases and J by 5 bases, leaving 15 bases between them. CDR3 length equals 15 residues. CDR1 and CDR2 (germline): SGHRS, YFSETQ. The CDR3 sequence is CASSLAFGPNHEQYF. For the CDR3, the DNA is TGCGCCAGCAGCTTGGCATTTGGGCCAAACCACGAGCAGTACTTC. The variable domain in full, completed from reference TRBV5-1 and TRBJ2-7, reads KAGVTQTPRYLIKTRGQQVTLSCSPISGHRSVSWYQQTPGQGLQFLFEYFSETQRNKGNFPGRFSGRQFSNSRSEMNVSTLELGDSALYLCASSLAFGPNHEQYFGPGTRLTVT.